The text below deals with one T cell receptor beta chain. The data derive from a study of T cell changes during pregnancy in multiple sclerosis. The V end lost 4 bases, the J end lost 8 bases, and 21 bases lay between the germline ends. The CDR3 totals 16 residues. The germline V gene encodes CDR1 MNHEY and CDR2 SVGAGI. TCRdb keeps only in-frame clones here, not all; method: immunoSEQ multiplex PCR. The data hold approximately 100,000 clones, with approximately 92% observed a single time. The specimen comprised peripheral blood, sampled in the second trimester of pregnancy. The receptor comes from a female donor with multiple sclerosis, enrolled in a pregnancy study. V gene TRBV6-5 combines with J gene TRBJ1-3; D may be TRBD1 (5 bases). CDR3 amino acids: CASSSGTPGISYTIYF. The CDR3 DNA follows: TGTGCCAGCAGTTCCGGGACTCCTGGAATTTCCTACACCATATATTTT.